This TCR beta chain derives from a study of cytomegalovirus exposure and HLA in healthy donors. V dropped 4 bases and J dropped 5 bases, with 14 bases sitting between them. Germline V gene data show CDR1 as SGHTA and CDR2 as FQGNSA. The CDR3 is 14 amino acids. The PCR was carried out with 60 Vbeta primers and 13 Jbeta primers. Repertoires were generated with immunoSEQ multiplex PCR, while TCRdb's copy carries only in-frame clones and drops some. The profile shows roughly 120,000 clones, around 80% of them singletons. The study's findings and limits: Later genetic work tied a missense DCLRE1C variant to beta-chain V and J trimming.

Concerning this clone: Its antigen is unidentified.

Sequenced material: PBMCs. The chain joins TRBV7-2 to TRBJ2-5; tentative D call: TRBD1 (5 bases). The clonotype comes from a man between 45 and 60 years old in good health and CMV-seronegative. Here the CDR3 reads CASSSPTARETQYF. In nucleotides, the CDR3 is TGTGCCAGCAGCTCCCCGACAGCCCGGGAGACCCAGTACTTC.